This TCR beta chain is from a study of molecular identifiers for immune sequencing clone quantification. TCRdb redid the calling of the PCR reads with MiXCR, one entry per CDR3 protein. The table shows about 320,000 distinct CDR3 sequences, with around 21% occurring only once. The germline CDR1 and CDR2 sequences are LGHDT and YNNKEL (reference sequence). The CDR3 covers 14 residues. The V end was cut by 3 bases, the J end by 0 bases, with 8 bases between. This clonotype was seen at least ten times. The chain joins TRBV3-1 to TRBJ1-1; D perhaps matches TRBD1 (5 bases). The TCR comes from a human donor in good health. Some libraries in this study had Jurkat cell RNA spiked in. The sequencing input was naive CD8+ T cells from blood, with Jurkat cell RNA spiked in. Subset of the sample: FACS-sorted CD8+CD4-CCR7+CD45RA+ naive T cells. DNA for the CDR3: TGTGCCAGCAGCCAGGGACGGATGAACACTGAAGCTTTCTTT. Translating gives CASSQGRMNTEAFF.